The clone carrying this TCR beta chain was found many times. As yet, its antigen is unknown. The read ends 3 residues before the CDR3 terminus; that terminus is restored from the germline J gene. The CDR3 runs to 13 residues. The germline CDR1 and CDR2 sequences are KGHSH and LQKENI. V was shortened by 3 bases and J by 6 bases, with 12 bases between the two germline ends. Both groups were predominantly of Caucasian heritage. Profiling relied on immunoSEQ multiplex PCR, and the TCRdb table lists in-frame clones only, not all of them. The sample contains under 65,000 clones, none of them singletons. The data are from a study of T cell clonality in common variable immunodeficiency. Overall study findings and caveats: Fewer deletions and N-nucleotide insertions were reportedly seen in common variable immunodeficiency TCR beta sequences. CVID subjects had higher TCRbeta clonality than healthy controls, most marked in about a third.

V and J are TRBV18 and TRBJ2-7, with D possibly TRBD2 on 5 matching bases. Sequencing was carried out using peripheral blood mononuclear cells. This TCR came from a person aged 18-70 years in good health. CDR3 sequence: CASSPTLAGEQYF. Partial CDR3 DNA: TGTGCCAGCTCACCGACCCTAGCCGGCGAG.